This T cell receptor beta chain was sequenced for a study of beta chain features in type 1 diabetes. Since all of the isolated RNA was reverse transcribed, expressed TCRB transcripts were what got sequenced. Method: immunoSEQ multiplex PCR; TCRdb's copy keeps in-frame clones and lacks some. The data hold around 300,000 clones, with roughly 8% observed a single time. With 2 bases clipped from V and 2 bases from J, the junction kept 11 bases outside the gene matches. The CDR3 is 19 amino acids. Germline V lookup: CDR1 SGDLS, CDR2 YYNGEE. Comments on this clone: The antigen remains unidentified.

The authors obtained over 98% purity in all sorted populations. General study points: TCRB repertoires of naive, central memory and Treg cells appeared more similar among patients than among healthy donors. Fewer junction insertions and more nucleotide deletions appeared in type 1 diabetes patients. A definitive answer on HLA type influencing TCRB rearrangement was not reached here.

Sequencing was done on a sample of central memory CD4+ T cells from blood. The chain couples TRBV9 to TRBJ2-1; 12 bases agree with TRBD1. This TCR came from a woman aged 18 to 35 in good health. The CDR3 sequence is CASSVGQGAFSVTYNEQFF. As DNA, the CDR3 is TGTGCCAGCAGCGTGGGACAGGGGGCATTCTCCGTAACCTACAATGAGCAGTTCTTC. Combining the CDR3 with reference TRBV9 and TRBJ2-1 gives the whole variable domain DSGVTQTPKHLITATGQRVTLRCSPRSGDLSVYWYQQSLDQGLQFLIQYYNGEERAKGNILERFSAQQFPDLHSELNLSSLELGDSALYFCASSVGQGAFSVTYNEQFFGPGTRLTVL.